The rows below give T cell receptor beta chains drawn from one sample of a study of T cell clusters in autoimmune cytopenias. TCRdb re-called the multiplex PCR reads; one entry per CDR3 protein, DNA not given. In all, the sample yields approximately 5,300 distinct CDR3 sequences. The data were also submitted as part of a second study, on T cell repertoires in aging, cancer and after chemotherapy.

Sequenced input: peripheral blood. These receptors all come from a human donor in good health. Both conserved end residues are part of each CDR3. The order of the fields is CDR3 length, clone size, V gene, J gene, CDR3 protein. For some rows the clone size is stated as once, few or many, or as a class when expanded; others skip it.

11	.	TRBV6-1	TRBJ2-7	CASRDNYEQYF
16	.	TRBV12-3/TRBV12-4	TRBJ1-2	CASSLSLTGGNYGYTF
15	large	TRBV6-5	TRBJ2-3	CASRLSGASTDTQYF
15	medium-sized	TRBV6-6	TRBJ2-3	CASSPPGTARDTQYF
15	.	TRBV15	TRBJ1-4	CATSRIRQGAEKLFF
15	medium-sized	TRBV27	TRBJ2-1	CASSRADLSYNEQFF
14	.	TRBV18	TRBJ2-5	CASSPGVGEKTQYF
15	.	TRBV6-1	TRBJ1-2	CASTPARAGNYGYTF
16	.	TRBV5-6	TRBJ2-5	CASSSRLAGSYYEQYF
16	medium-sized	TRBV6-2/TRBV6-3	TRBJ2-6	CASSSPTVSGANVLTF
14	.	TRBV5-1	TRBJ1-4	CASSLVDTNEKLFF
14	medium-sized	TRBV6-6	TRBJ1-2	CASSYAGGDYGYTF
15	.	TRBV30	TRBJ1-2	CAWRTRGALGYGYTF
15	.	TRBV5-4	TRBJ1-3	CASSLGQVGGNTIYF
13	medium-sized	TRBV30	TRBJ2-3	CAWDSGRTDTQYF
16	.	TRBV20-1	TRBJ2-3	CSARLMGARRGDTQYF
14	.	TRBV24-1	TRBJ1-1	CATSLTGGNTEAFF
14	.	TRBV6-5	TRBJ1-2	CASSPGEVYYGYTF
14	.	TRBV4-2	TRBJ2-2	CASSHGGRGGELFF
13	medium-sized	TRBV15	TRBJ2-3	CATSSSWADTQYF
14	.	TRBV13	TRBJ1-1	CASSRILLRVEAFF
15	.	TRBV10-3	TRBJ1-3	CAISRGTGSGNTIYF
15	.	TRBV6-1	TRBJ1-4	CASRRGLGGGEKLFF
12	medium-sized	TRBV6-1	TRBJ2-1	CASSESHNEQFF
18	.	TRBV29-1	TRBJ2-1	CSVEEPPGGTGDYNEQFF
15	medium-sized	TRBV13	TRBJ2-2	CASSPRTGNTGELFF
15	.	TRBV6-5	TRBJ1-2	CASSQTGATNYGYTF
15	.	TRBV27	TRBJ2-7	CASSLLGTGEDEQYF
15	medium-sized	TRBV5-4	TRBJ2-2	CASSSTGANTGELFF
14	medium-sized	TRBV19	TRBJ2-1	CASSPGTGGNEQFF
14	.	TRBV6-2/TRBV6-3	TRBJ2-2	CASTDPGILRELFF
12	medium-sized	TRBV27	TRBJ2-5	CASSLSQETQYF
16	.	TRBV6-1	TRBJ1-5	CASTFRGSYSNQPQHF
17	.	TRBV10-3	TRBJ1-6	CAISELSRDSYNSPLHF
13	medium-sized	TRBV19	TRBJ2-7	CASSIDGSFEQYF
12	medium-sized	TRBV19	TRBJ1-2	CASSRTGYGYTF
15	medium-sized	TRBV5-4	TRBJ1-4	CASSFYGSTNEKLFF
12	.	TRBV5-4	TRBJ2-7	CASSTDTYEQYF
12	medium-sized	TRBV29-1	TRBJ2-1	CSVGLAGNEQFF
18	medium-sized	TRBV6-5	TRBJ2-3	CASSYRMIAGGVADTQYF
19	medium-sized	TRBV12-3/TRBV12-4	TRBJ2-3	CASSSYYSRTGGMGDTQYF
17	.	TRBV20-1	TRBJ2-3	CSARDEVWGGRTDTQYF
14	.	TRBV24-1	TRBJ2-3	CATSQTGGTDTQYF
14	.	TRBV30	TRBJ2-1	CAWRLTARRGEQFF
12	.	TRBV12-3/TRBV12-4	TRBJ1-1	CASSPTRTEAFF